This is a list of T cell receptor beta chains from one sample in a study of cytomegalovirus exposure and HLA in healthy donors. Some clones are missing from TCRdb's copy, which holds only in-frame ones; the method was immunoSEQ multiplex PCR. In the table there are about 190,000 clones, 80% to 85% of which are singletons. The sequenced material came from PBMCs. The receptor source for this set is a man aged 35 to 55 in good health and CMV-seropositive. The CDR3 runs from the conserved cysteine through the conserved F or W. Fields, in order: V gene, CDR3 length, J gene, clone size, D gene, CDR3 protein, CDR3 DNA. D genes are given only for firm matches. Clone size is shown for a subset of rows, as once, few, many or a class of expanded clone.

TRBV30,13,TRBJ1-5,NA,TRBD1,CAWEGGAGQPQHF,TGTGCCTGGGAAGGGGGCGCGGGTCAGCCCCAGCATTTT
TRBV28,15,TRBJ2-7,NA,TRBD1,CASSLSGTGGLEQYF,TGTGCCAGCAGTTTATCCGGGACAGGGGGCCTCGAGCAGTACTTC
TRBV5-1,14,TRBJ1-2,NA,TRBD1,CASSSGTGVYGYTF,TGCGCCAGCAGCTCCGGGACAGGAGTTTATGGCTACACCTTC
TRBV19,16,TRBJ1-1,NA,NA,CASSIAGGRVNTEAFF,TGTGCCAGTAGTATAGCCGGCGGCAGGGTGAACACTGAAGCTTTCTTT
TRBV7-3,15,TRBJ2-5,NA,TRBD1,CASSLGQVTQETQYF,TGTGCCAGCAGCTTGGGACAGGTGACTCAAGAGACCCAGTACTTC
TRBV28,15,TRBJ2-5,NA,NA,CASSDSVGGGETQYF,TGTGCCAGCAGTGACTCGGTGGGGGGGGGCGAGACCCAGTACTTC
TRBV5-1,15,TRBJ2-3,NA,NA,CASSFGGSSTDTQYF,TGCGCCAGCAGCTTCGGGGGATCTAGCACAGATACGCAGTATTTT
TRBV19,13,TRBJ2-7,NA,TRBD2,CASSPRGAYEQYF,TGTGCCAGTAGTCCCCGGGGGGCCTACGAGCAGTACTTC
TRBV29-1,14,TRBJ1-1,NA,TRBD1,CSVLGDRIVPEAFF,TGCAGCGTTCTTGGGGACAGGATCGTTCCTGAAGCTTTCTTT
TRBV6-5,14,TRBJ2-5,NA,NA,CASSPYRRDETQYF,TGTGCCAGCAGCCCCTACAGACGGGATGAGACCCAGTACTTC
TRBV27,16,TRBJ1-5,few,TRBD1,CASSLSLGTGNQPQHF,TGTGCCAGCAGTTTAAGTTTGGGGACAGGGAATCAGCCCCAGCATTTT
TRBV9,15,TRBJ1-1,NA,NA,CASSVEVRGNTEAFF,TGTGCCAGCAGCGTAGAGGTCAGGGGTAACACTGAAGCTTTCTTT
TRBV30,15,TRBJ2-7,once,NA,CAWSVGGQRPYEQYF,TGTGCCTGGAGTGTTGGCGGACAGAGACCCTACGAGCAGTACTTC
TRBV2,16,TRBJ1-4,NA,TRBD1,CASSFEGARVQEKLFF,TGTGCCAGCAGCTTCGAGGGGGCGCGGGTCCAGGAAAAACTGTTTTTT
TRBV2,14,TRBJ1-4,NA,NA,CASSPGLANEKLFF,TGTGCCAGCAGTCCAGGGTTAGCTAATGAAAAACTGTTTTTT
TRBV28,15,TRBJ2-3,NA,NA,CASPPRGRSTDTQYF,TGTGCCAGCCCCCCGCGGGGCAGGAGCACAGATACGCAGTATTTT
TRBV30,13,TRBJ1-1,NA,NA,CAWSVQAGTEAFF,TGTGCCTGGAGTGTACAGGCGGGGACTGAAGCTTTCTTT
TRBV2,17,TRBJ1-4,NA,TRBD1,CASSEARTGGGSEKLFF,TGTGCCAGCAGTGAAGCCCGGACAGGGGGAGGCAGTGAAAAACTGTTTTTT
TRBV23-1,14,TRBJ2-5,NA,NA,CASRETWGEETQYF,TGCGCCAGCAGAGAGACGTGGGGGGAAGAGACCCAGTACTTC
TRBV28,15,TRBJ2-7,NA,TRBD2,CASRGLAGDSYEQYF,TGTGCCAGCAGGGGTCTTGCGGGGGACTCCTACGAGCAGTACTTC
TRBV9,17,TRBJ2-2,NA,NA,CASSVFGGATNTGELFF,TGTGCCAGCAGCGTATTCGGAGGGGCGACGAACACCGGGGAGCTGTTTTTT
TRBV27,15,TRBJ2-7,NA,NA,CASSETDGNDYEQYF,TGTGCCAGCAGTGAGACAGACGGAAACGATTACGAGCAGTACTTC
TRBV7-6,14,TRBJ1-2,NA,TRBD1,CASSSRQGVEGYTF,TGTGCCAGCAGCTCGCGACAGGGAGTGGAGGGCTACACCTTC
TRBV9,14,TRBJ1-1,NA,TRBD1,CASSRTGGTTEAFF,TGTGCCAGCAGCCGGACAGGGGGGACAACTGAAGCTTTCTTT
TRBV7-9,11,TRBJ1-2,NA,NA,CATTGFIYYTF,TGTGCCACCACAGGTTTCATATACTACACCTTC
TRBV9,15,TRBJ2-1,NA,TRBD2,CASSVWVAGYNEQFF,TGTGCCAGCAGCGTCTGGGTAGCGGGCTACAATGAGCAGTTCTTC
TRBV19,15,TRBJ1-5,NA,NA,CASSIGGAEFRPQHF,TGTGCCAGTAGTATCGGAGGGGCCGAGTTTAGACCCCAGCATTTT
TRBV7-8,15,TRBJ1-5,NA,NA,CASSLSQGPAQPQHF,TGTGCCAGCAGCTTATCACAGGGCCCGGCTCAGCCCCAGCATTTT
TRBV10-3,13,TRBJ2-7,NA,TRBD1,CAISAGQVYEQYF,TGTGCCATCAGTGCCGGACAGGTCTACGAGCAGTACTTC
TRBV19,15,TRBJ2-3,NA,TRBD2,CASSLSGAGADTQYF,TGTGCCAGTAGCCTTAGCGGGGCGGGGGCAGATACGCAGTATTTT
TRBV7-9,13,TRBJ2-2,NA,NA,CSSSLGVTGELFF,TGTTCCAGCAGCTTAGGAGTTACCGGGGAGCTGTTTTTT
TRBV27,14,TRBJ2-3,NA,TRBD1,CASSAGQGTDTQYF,TGTGCCAGCAGTGCTGGACAGGGAACAGATACGCAGTATTTT
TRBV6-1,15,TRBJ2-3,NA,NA,CASSNRDLSTDTQYF,TGTGCCAGCAGCAACAGGGATTTGTCTACAGATACGCAGTATTTT
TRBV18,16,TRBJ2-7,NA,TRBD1,CASSAQTGGLSYEQYF,TGTGCCAGCTCAGCACAGACAGGGGGCCTATCCTACGAGCAGTACTTC
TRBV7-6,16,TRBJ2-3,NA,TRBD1,CASSTRTGAGTDTQYF,TGTGCCAGCAGCACCCGGACAGGGGCCGGCACAGATACGCAGTATTTT
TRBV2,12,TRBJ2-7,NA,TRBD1,CASSDRGYEQYF,TGTGCCAGCAGCGACAGGGGCTACGAGCAGTACTTC
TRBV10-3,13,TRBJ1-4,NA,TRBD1,CATSTGRSEKLFF,TGTGCCACGTCGACAGGGCGAAGTGAAAAACTGTTTTTT
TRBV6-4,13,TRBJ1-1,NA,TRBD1,CASRDRGRTEAFF,TGTGCCAGCAGGGACAGGGGTAGAACTGAAGCTTTCTTT
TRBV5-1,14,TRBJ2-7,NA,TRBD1,CASSPDRGVYEQYF,TGCGCCAGCAGCCCGGACAGGGGGGTCTACGAGCAGTACTTC
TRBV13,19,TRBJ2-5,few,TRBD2,CASSLGFGLAGGEGETQYF,TGTGCCAGCAGCTTAGGTTTCGGGCTAGCGGGGGGGGAAGGAGAGACCCAGTACTTC
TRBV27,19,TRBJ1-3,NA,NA,CASRPGRTAVPSSGNTIYF,TGTGCCAGCAGGCCCGGAAGGACAGCGGTCCCGAGCTCTGGAAACACCATATATTTT
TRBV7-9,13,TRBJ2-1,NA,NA,CASRLGGRNEQFF,TGTGCCAGCCGACTGGGGGGACGGAATGAGCAGTTCTTC
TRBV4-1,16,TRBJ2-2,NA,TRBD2,CASSQEASGGAGELFF,TGCGCCAGCAGCCAAGAGGCTAGCGGGGGCGCCGGGGAGCTGTTTTTT
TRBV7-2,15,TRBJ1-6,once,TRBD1,CASSPQTGIISPLHF,TGTGCCAGCAGCCCCCAGACAGGGATAATTTCACCCCTCCACTTT
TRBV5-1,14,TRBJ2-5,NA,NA,CASSPVRQGETQYF,TGCGCCAGCAGCCCTGTGAGGCAGGGCGAGACCCAGTACTTC
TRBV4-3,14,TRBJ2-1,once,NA,CASSQDSSYNEQFF,TGCGCCAGCAGCCAAGACTCCTCTTACAATGAGCAGTTCTTC